This TCR beta chain came from a study of CD8+ T cells in alopecia areata. There are a few counts of this clone. TCR sequencing used cDNA made by reverse transcription of extracted RNA. The repertoire was sequenced with immunoSEQ multiplex PCR; TCRdb's copy has only in-frame clones and lacks some. The repertoire holds approximately 150,000 clones, with approximately 49% as singletons. Per the germline V gene, CDR1 is MDHEN and CDR2 is SYDVKM. V lost 3 bases, J lost 1 base, and 10 bases lay in between. The CDR3 totals 14 residues. The chain carries TRBV28 and TRBJ2-7, with unresolved D. The sample in question was CD4+ T cells sorted from blood, obtained at week 0. The TCR was taken from a human donor with alopecia areata. CDR3 in DNA: TGTGCCAGCAGTTTCTCTGGGGTGTCCTACGAGCAGTACTTC. It encodes CASSFSGVSYEQYF.